The 10 T cell receptor beta chains below were found in one sample sequenced in a study of T cell changes during pregnancy in multiple sclerosis. Profiled with immunoSEQ multiplex PCR; TCRdb holds only in-frame clones, not every one. The table lists 85,000 to 90,000 clones, 94% of them singletons, with approximately 1.6% in the top ten. This specimen consisted of peripheral blood, obtained after pregnancy. All receptors derive from a female donor in good health, enrolled as a control in a pregnancy study.

The V and J genes are TRBV5-1 and TRBJ2-7, with 11 bases that match TRBD2. The CDR3 extends over 15 amino acids. CDR1 and CDR2 from the germline V gene are SGHRS and YFSETQ. Trimming cost V 5 bases and J 2 bases; bases outside gene matches: 6. The CDR3 region has the DNA TGCGCCAGCAGGTCGGGACTAGCGGTAACCTACGAGCAGTACTTC. It translates to CASRSGLAVTYEQYF.

The V and J genes are TRBV5-1 and TRBJ2-2, with D possibly matching TRBD1 (6 bases). This CDR3 region has 16 residues. Germline CDR1 SGHRS, CDR2 YFSETQ. The V gene lost 7 bases and the J gene lost 2 bases, with 18 bases spanning the gap. CDR3: CASGGGRTDNTGELFF. CDR3 nucleotide sequence: TGCGCCAGCGGTGGGGGCAGGACAGATAACACCGGGGAGCTGTTTTTT.

The chain joins TRBV29-1 to TRBJ1-3; no clear D. Trimming removed 4 bases at V and 2 bases at J, with 15 bases between. Germline V CDR1 and CDR2: SQVTM, ANQGSEA. The CDR3 length is 15 residues. As DNA, the CDR3 is TGCAGCGTTGGTGAGGACGGGAATACTGGAAACACCATATATTTT. Residues: CSVGEDGNTGNTIYF.

The gene calls are TRBV28 and TRBJ1-2, with 7 bases that match TRBD1. CDR3 length: 15 residues. The J segment lost 8 bases and the V segment lost 4 bases, leaving 13 bases of the junction unmatched. Germline V lookup: CDR1 MDHEN, CDR2 SYDVKM. CDR3 sequence: CASSSAGQAAGGYTF. As DNA, the CDR3 is TGTGCCAGCAGTTCGGCAGGACAGGCGGCAGGAGGCTACACCTTC.

The chain combines TRBV28 with TRBJ2-5; 7 positions agree with TRBD1. The CDR3 sequence is 16 residues long. Germline V gives CDR1 MDHEN, CDR2 SYDVKM. The ends lost 5 bases at V and 1 base at J; junction bases unmatched: 10. CDR3 DNA sequence: TGTGCCAGCAGTCTCCGGACAGGTACAGTCCAAGAGACCCAGTACTTC. This gives the protein CASSLRTGTVQETQYF. Together with reference TRBV28 and TRBJ2-5, the CDR3 gives the full variable domain: DVKVTQSSRYLVKRTGEKVFLECVQDMDHENMFWYRQDPGLGLRLIYFSYDVKMKEKGDIPEGYSVSREKKERFSLILESASTNQTSMYLCASSLRTGTVQETQYFGPGTRLLVL.

The chain carries TRBV6-5 and TRBJ1-2; TRBD1 matches 12 bases. Per the germline V gene, CDR1 is MNHEY and CDR2 is SVGAGI. Trimming took 4 bases from V and 3 from J; bases not matched to a gene: 6. CDR3 size: 16 residues. CDR3 sequence (DNA): TGTGCCAGCAGTTCCCGGGACAGGGGGCGAGACTATGGCTACACCTTC. It yields the protein CASSSRDRGRDYGYTF.

This sequence joins TRBV29-1 and TRBJ2-3, with 8 bases fitting TRBD2. Germline values: CDR1 SQVTM, CDR2 ANQGSEA. The J segment lost 3 bases and the V segment lost 7 bases, leaving 6 bases of the junction unmatched. There are 13 residues in the CDR3. The CDR3 region is CSGRGGGTDTQYF. DNA for the CDR3: TGCAGCGGACGGGGGGGAGGAACAGATACGCAGTATTTT.

This clone showed up just once. The CDR3 DNA reads as TGTGCCAGCAGCTTAGAGGGACTTGGGGGTAAAGCTTTCTTT. Protein: CASSLEGLGGKAFF. This chain uses TRBV7-9 with TRBJ1-1; D is perhaps TRBD1 (5 bases). Trimming cost V 1 base and J 9 bases, with 15 bases left between them. Germline CDR1 and CDR2: SEHNR and FQNEAQ (reference sequence). The CDR3 length is 14 residues. The full variable domain, with the rest looked up from reference TRBV7-9 and TRBJ1-1, is DTGVSQNPRHKITKRGQNVTFRCDPISEHNRLYWYRQTLGQGPEFLTYFQNEAQLEKSRLLSDRFSAERPKGSFSTLEIQRTEQGDSAMYLCASSLEGLGGKAFFGQGTRLTVV.

V and J are TRBV7-6 and TRBJ2-1; 16 bases match TRBD2. V was pared by 1 base and J by 8 bases, with 2 bases of the junction left unmatched. In germline, CDR1 is SGHVS, CDR2 FNYEAQ. The CDR3 contains 16 residues. CDR3 in DNA: TGTGCCAGCAGCTTAGAGGGGACTAGCGGGAGGGATGAGCAGTTCTTC. It specifies CASSLEGTSGRDEQFF.

V gene TRBV28 combines with J gene TRBJ1-4, with TRBD1 matching over 8 bases. The CDR3 contains 19 residues. V trimming: 5 bases; J trimming: 10 bases; junction bases outside the gene matches: 24. Germline assignment: CDR1 MDHEN and CDR2 SYDVKM. The CDR3 bases are TGTGCCAGCAGTCCCACCACCTCGGGACAGGCTTTAATGATCGGAAAACTGTTTTTT. Translation gives CASSPTTSGQALMIGKLFF. The entire variable domain, with the rest obtained from reference TRBV28 and TRBJ1-4, is as follows: DVKVTQSSRYLVKRTGEKVFLECVQDMDHENMFWYRQDPGLGLRLIYFSYDVKMKEKGDIPEGYSVSREKKERFSLILESASTNQTSMYLCASSPTTSGQALMIGKLFFGSGTQLSVL.